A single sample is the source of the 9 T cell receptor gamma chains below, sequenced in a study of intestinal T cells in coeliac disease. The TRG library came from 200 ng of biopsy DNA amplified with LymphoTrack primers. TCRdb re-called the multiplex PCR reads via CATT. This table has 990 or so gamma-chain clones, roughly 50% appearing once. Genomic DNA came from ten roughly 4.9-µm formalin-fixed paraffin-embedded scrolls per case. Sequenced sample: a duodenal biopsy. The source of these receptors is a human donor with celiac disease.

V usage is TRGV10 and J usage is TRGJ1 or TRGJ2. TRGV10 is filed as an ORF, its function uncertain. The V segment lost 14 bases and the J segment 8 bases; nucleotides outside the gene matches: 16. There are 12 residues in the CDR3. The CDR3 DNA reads TGTGCTCCTACAGGATTAAAGGATAAGAAACTCTTT. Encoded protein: CAPTGLKDKKLF.

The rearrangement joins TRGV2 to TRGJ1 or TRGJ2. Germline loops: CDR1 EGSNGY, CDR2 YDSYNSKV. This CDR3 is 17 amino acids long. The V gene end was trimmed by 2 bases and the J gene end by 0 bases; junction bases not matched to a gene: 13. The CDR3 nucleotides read TGTGCCACCTGGGACGATGAGAAGAATTCGAATTATTATAAGAAACTCTTT. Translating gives CATWDDEKNSNYYKKLF.

CDR3 DNA: TGTGCCACCTGGGAACAGCGCCTCGATTATTATAAGAAACTCTTT. This sequence encodes CATWEQRLDYYKKLF. The V and J genes are TRGV2 and TRGJ1 or TRGJ2. Per the germline V gene, CDR1 is EGSNGY and CDR2 is YDSYNSKV. Germline trimming cut 4 bases from V and 2 bases from J; bases unmatched to any gene: 11. The CDR3 is 15 amino acids.

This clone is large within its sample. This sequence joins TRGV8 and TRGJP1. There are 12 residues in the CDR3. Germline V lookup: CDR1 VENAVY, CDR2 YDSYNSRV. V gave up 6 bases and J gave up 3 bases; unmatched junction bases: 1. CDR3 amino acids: CATWSTGWFKIF. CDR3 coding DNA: TGTGCCACCTGGTCCACTGGTTGGTTCAAGATATTT.

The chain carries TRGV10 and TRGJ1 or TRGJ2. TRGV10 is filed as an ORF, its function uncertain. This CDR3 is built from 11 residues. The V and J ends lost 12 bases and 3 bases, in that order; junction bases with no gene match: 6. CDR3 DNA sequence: TGTGCTGCCCCTCTTTATTATAAGAAACTCTTT. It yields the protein CAAPLYYKKLF.

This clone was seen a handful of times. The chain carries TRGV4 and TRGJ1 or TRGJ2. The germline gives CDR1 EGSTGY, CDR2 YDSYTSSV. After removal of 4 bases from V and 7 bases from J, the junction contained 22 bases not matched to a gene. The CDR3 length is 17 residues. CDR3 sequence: CATWDGRTRGGRYKKLF. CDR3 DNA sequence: TGTGCCACCTGGGACGGGCGTACCAGGGGGGGCCGCTATAAGAAACTCTTT.

The CDR3 loop is CATVGLCAPRGKLF. CDR3 coding DNA: TGTGCCACCGTGGGACTGTGTGCTCCGAGAGGGAAACTCTTT. This rearrangement joins TRGV4 to TRGJ1 or TRGJ2. V gave up 9 bases and J gave up 12 bases; unmatched junction bases: 23. The CDR3 spans 14 residues. The germline CDR1 and CDR2 sequences are EGSTGY and YDSYTSSV.

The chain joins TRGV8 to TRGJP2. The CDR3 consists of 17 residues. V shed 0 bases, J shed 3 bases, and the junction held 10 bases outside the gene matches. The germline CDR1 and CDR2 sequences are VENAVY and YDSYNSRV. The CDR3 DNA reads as TGTGCCACCTGGGATAGGGCCTATTTGGGTAGTGATTGGATCAAGACGTTT. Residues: CATWDRAYLGSDWIKTF.

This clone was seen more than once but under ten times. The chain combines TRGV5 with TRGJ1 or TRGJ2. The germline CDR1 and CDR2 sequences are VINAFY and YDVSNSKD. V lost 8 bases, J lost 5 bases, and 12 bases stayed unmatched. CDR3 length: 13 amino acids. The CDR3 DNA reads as TGTGCCACCTTGGGACAGGCGAATTATAAGAAACTCTTT. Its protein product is CATLGQANYKKLF.